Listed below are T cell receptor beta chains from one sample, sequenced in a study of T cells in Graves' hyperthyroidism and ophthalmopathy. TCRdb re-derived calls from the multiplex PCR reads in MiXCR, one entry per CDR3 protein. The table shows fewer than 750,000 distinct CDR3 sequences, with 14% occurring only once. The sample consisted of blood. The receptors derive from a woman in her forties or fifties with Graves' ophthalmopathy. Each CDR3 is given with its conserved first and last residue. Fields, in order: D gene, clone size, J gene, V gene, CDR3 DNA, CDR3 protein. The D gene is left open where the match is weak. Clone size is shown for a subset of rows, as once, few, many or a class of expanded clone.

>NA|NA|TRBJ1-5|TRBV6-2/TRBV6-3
TGTGCCAGCAAGGTGGGGCAGAGATATCAGCCCCAGCATTTT
CASKVGQRYQPQHF
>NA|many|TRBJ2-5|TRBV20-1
TGCAGTGCTAGAGGCCAGAAAGAGACCCAGTACTTC
CSARGQKETQYF
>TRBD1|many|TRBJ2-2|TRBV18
TGTGCCAGCTCTTACAGGGGGCATCACACCGGGGAGCTGTTTTTT
CASSYRGHHTGELFF
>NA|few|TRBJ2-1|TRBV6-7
TGTGCACCCCACGTTAGGGTCTCCTACAATGAGCAGTTCTTC
CAPHVRVSYNEQFF
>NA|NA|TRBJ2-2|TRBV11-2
TGTGCCAGCAGCTTAGACCATTTCGGACAGTTGGAGCTGTTTTTT
CASSLDHFGQLELFF
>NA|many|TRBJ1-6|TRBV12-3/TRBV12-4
TGTGCCAGCAGTTTTAGTGGTAATAATTCACCCCTCCACTTT
CASSFSGNNSPLHF
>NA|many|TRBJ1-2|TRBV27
TGTGCCAGCAGTTTATCGATAAGGGGCTATGGCTACACCTTC
CASSLSIRGYGYTF
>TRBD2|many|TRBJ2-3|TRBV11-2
TGTGCCAGCAGCACTTCGGGACTAGCGGGCACAGATACGCAGTATTTT
CASSTSGLAGTDTQYF
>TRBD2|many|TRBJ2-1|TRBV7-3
TGTGCCAGCAGCTTCCGGACTAGCGGGAACTCCTACAATGAGCAGTTCTTC
CASSFRTSGNSYNEQFF
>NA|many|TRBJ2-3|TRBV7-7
TGTGCTAGCAGCTCGGATTCCACAGCAGATACGCAGTATTTT
CASSSDSTADTQYF
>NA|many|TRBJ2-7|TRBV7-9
TGTGCCAGCAGCCTGGACTTTGACGGGGAGCAGTACTTC
CASSLDFDGEQYF
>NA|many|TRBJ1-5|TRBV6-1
TGTGCCAGCAGTGAAGCGGGGGGGAGCTATCAGCCCCAGCATTTT
CASSEAGGSYQPQHF
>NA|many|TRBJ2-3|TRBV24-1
TGTGCCACCAGTGATCGGAGGACTCAGAGCACAGATACGCAGTATTTT
CATSDRRTQSTDTQYF
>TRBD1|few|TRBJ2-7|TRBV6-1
TGTGCCAGCAGCGGGACAGCTTCGATTTACGAGCAGTACTTC
CASSGTASIYEQYF
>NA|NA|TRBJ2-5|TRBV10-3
TGTGCCATCAGTGAGTCGAGTAGACGTGGGGAGACCCAGTACTTC
CAISESSRRGETQYF
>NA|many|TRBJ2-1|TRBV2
TGTGCCAGCAGAGGTGTGGCGCAGTTCTTC
CASRGVAQFF
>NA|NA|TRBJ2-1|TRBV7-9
TGTGCCAGCAGCTTAGTCGGCTGTCCCTACAATGAGCAGTTCTTC
CASSLVGCPYNEQFF
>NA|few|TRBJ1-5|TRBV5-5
TGTGCCAGCAGCTTGAGTTGGGGCGCGAGAGTTAGCAATCAGCCCCAGCATTTT
CASSLSWGARVSNQPQHF
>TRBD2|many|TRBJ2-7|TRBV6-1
TGTGCCAGCAGTGCGGGACTAGCGGAAATCTCCTACGAGCAGTACTTC
CASSAGLAEISYEQYF
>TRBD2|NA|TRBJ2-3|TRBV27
TGTGCCAGCAGTTTACGTAGCGGGAGGGTCACAGATACGCAGTATTTT
CASSLRSGRVTDTQYF
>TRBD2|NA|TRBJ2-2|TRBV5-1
TGCGCCAGCAGCTTTGCGGGAGATGCGGTCACCGGGGAGCTGTTTTTT
CASSFAGDAVTGELFF
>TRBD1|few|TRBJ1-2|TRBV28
TGTGCCAGCAGTTTACTCCTAACAGGGGGTGACTATGGCTACACCTTC
CASSLLLTGGDYGYTF
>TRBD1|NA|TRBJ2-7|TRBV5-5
TGTGCCAGCAGCTTACCGGGACAGCCTTTGTACGAGCAGTACTTC
CASSLPGQPLYEQYF
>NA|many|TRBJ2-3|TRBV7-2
TGTGCCAGCAGCTTAGAGCCCGGGGTGGGCACAGATACGCAGTATTTT
CASSLEPGVGTDTQYF
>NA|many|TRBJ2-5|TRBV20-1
TGCAGTGCCGGACAATGGGATCGGGAGACCCAGTACTTC
CSAGQWDRETQYF
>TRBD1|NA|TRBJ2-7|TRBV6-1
TGTGCCAGCATTGGAGGGACAGGGGGGGCCGAGCAGTACTTC
CASIGGTGGAEQYF
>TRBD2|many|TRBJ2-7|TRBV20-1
TGCAGTGCTAGAGCACCGGGACTAGCTTCCTACGAGCAGTACTTC
CSARAPGLASYEQYF
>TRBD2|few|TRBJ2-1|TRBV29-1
TGCAGCGGAGGACCTAGCGGTGCGTACAATGAGCAGTTCTTC
CSGGPSGAYNEQFF